The source of this T cell receptor beta chain is a study of blood T cell repertoires in COVID-19. Study-wide background: The analysed material was cDNA or gDNA that came from T cells, B-cell-depleted T cells, or PBMCs.

Authors' methods: Reference gene primer amplification in the assay estimated nucleated cell counts. Libraries were prepared by immunoSEQ multiplex PCR; TCRdb keeps only in-frame clonotypes and omits some of them. D and trimming come from the DNA, and the V and J calls and clone size come from that table. The sample lists roughly 250,000 clones; roughly 90% were seen once. This CDR3 is built from 15 residues. Assignments of participants to cohorts depended upon their own reported clinical history. The chain recombines TRBV21-1 with TRBJ2-7; the D call in the table, TRBD2, was not verified against the DNA. TRBV21-1 is reported as a pseudogene. The sample taken for sequencing was PBMCs or T cells enriched from blood (not recorded which). This clonotype was obtained from a woman aged 25 to 39 with acute COVID-19. CDR3 amino acids: CASSKPGAEVGEQYF. The CDR3, as DNA: TGTGCCAGCAGCAAACCGGGAGCAGAGGTCGGCGAGCAGTACTTC.